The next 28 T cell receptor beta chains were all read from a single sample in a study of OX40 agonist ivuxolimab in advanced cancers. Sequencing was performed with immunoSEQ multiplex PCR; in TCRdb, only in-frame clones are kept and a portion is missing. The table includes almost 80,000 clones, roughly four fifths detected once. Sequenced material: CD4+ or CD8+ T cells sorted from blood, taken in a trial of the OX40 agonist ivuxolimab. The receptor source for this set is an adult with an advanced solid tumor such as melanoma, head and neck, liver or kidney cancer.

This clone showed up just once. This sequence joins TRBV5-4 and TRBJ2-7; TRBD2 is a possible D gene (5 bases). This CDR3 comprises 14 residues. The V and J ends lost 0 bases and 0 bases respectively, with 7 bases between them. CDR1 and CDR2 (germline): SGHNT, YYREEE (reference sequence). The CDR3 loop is CASSLAGVSYEQYF. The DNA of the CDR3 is TGTGCCAGCAGCTTGGCCGGGGTCTCCTACGAGCAGTACTTC.

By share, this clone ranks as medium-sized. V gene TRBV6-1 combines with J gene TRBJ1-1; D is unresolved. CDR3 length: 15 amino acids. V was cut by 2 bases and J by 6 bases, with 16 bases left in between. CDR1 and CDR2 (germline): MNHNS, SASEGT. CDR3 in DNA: TGTGCCAGCAGTGAATACGCCAGGTGGTCCCCTGAAGCTTTCTTT. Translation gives CASSEYARWSPEAFF.

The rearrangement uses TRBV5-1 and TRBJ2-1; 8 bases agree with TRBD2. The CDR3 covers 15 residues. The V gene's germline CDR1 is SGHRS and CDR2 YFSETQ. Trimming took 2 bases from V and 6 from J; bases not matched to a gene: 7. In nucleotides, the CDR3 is TGCGCCAGCAGCTTACCGGGACTAGGGGCCAATGAGCAGTTCTTC. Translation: CASSLPGLGANEQFF. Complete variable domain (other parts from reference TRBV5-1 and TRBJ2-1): KAGVTQTPRYLIKTRGQQVTLSCSPISGHRSVSWYQQTPGQGLQFLFEYFSETQRNKGNFPGRFSGRQFSNSRSEMNVSTLELGDSALYLCASSLPGLGANEQFFGPGTRLTVL.

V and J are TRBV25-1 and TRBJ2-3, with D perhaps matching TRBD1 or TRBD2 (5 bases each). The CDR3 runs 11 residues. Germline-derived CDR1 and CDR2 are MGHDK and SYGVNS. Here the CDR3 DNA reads TGTGAGGGGAGATGGCCAGATACGCAGTATTTT. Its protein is CEGRWPDTQYF.

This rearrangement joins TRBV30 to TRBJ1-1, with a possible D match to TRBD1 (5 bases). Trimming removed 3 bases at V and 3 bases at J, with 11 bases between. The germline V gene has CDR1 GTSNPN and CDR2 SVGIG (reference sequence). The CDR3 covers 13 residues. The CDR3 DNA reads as TGTGCCTGGAGCGAAGGGGAGGACACTGAAGCTTTCTTT. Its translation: CAWSEGEDTEAFF.

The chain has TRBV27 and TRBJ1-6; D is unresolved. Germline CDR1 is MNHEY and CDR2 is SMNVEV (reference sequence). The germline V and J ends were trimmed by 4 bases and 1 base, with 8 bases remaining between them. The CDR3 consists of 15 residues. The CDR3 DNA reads TGTGCCAGCAGTTCCTCCCGGTCCTATAATTCACCCCTCCACTTT. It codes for CASSSSRSYNSPLHF.

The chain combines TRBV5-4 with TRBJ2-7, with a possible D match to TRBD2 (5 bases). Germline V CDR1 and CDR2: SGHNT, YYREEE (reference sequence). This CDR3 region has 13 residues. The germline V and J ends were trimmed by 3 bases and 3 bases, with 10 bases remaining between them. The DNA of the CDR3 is TGTGCCAGCAGCTCCGGACTGAGCTACGAGCAGTACTTC. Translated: CASSSGLSYEQYF.

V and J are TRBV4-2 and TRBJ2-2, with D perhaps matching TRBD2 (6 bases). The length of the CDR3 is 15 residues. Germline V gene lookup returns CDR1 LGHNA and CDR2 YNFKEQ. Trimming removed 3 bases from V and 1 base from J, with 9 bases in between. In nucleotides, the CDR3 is TGTGCCAGCAGCCACGGTAGCGGGAACACCGGGGAGCTGTTTTTT. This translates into CASSHGSGNTGELFF.

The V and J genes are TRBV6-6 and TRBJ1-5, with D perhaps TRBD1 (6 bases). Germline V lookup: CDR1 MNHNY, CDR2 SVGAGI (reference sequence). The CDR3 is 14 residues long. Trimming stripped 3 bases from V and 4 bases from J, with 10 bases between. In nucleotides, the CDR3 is TGTGCCAGCAGTTATTGGGACATGAATCAGCCCCAGCATTTT. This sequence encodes CASSYWDMNQPQHF.

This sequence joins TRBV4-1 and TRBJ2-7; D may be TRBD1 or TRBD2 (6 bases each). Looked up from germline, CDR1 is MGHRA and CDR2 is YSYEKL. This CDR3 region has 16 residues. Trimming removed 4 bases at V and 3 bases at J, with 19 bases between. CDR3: CASSLNGAGGLYEQYF. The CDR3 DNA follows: TGCGCCAGCAGCCTAAACGGGGCCGGGGGCCTCTACGAGCAGTACTTC.

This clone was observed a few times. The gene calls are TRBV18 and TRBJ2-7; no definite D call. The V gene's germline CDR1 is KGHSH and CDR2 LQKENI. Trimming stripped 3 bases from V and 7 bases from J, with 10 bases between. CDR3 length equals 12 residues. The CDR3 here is CASSPPVGEQYF. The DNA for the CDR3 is TGTGCCAGCTCACCCCCAGTGGGTGAGCAGTACTTC.

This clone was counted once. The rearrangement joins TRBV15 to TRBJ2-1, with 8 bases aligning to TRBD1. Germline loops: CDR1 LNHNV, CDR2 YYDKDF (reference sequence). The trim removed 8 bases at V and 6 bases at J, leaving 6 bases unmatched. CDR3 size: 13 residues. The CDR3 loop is CATCLDRVNEQFF. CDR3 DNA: TGTGCCACCTGTCTGGACAGGGTCAATGAGCAGTTCTTC.

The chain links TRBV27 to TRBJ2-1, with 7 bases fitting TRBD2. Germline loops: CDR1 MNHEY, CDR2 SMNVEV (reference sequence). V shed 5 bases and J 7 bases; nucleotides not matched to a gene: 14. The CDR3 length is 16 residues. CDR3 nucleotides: TGTGCCAGCAGTCCCTGGCCAGCGGGGTCTCGGAATGAGCAGTTCTTC. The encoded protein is CASSPWPAGSRNEQFF.

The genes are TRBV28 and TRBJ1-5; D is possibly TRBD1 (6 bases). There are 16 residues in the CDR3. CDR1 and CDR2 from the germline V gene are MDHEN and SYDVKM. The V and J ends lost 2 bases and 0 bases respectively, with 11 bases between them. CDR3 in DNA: TGTGCCAGCAGTTTAGGGGGCAGCTATAGCAATCAGCCCCAGCATTTT. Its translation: CASSLGGSYSNQPQHF.

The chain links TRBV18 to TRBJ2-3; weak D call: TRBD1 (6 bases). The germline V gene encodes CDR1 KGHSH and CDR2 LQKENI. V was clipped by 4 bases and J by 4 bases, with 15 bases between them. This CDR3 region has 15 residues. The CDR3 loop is CASSRAVQGSDTQYF. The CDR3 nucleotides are TGTGCCAGCTCACGGGCCGTTCAGGGGTCAGATACGCAGTATTTT.

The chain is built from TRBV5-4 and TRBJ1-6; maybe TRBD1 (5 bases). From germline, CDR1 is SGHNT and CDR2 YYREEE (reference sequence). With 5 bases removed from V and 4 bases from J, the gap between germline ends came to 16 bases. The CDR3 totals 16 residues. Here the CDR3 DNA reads TGTGCCAGCAGATCGGGTAGGGACGGGTATAATTCACCCCTCCACTTT. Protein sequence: CASRSGRDGYNSPLHF.

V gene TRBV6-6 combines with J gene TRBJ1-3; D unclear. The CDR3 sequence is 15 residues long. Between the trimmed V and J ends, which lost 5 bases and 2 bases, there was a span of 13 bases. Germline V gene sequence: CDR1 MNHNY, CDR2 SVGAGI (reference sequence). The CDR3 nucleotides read TGTGCCAGCAGTCCGCCGTCGGGCGCTGGAAACACCATATATTTT. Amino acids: CASSPPSGAGNTIYF.

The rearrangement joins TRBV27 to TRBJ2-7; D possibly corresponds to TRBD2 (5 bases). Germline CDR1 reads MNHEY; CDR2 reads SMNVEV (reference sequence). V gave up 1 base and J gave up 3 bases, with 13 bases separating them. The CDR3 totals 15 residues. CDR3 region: CASSLYPGSSYEQYF. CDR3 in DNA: TGTGCCAGCAGTTTATACCCGGGATCTAGCTACGAGCAGTACTTC.

DNA for the CDR3: TGCGCCAGCAGCGGACAGGGGCGCACTGAAGCTTTCTTT. Translation: CASSGQGRTEAFF. The chain carries TRBV10-1 and TRBJ1-1; 9 bases align to TRBD1. The CDR3 totals 13 residues. With 6 bases clipped from V and 4 bases from J, the junction kept 3 bases outside the gene matches. The germline V gene has CDR1 WNHNN and CDR2 SYGVQD (reference sequence).

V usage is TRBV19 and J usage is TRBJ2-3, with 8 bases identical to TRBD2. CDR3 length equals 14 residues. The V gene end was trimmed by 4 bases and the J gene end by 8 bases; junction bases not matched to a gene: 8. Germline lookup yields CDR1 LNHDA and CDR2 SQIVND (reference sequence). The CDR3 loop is CASSSGGTSGTQYF. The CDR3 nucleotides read TGTGCCAGTAGTAGCGGGGGGACATCAGGTACGCAGTATTTT.

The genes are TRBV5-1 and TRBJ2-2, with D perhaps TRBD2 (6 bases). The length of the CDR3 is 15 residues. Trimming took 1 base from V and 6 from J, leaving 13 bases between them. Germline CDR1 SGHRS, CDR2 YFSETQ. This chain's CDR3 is CASSLSVGEAGELFF. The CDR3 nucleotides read TGCGCCAGCAGCTTGTCTGTCGGGGAGGCCGGGGAGCTGTTTTTT.

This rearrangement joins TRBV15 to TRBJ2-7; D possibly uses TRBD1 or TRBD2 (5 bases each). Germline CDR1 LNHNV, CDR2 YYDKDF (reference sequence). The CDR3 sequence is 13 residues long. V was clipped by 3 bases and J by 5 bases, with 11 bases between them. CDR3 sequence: CATSRGQGHEQYF. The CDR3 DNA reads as TGTGCCACCAGCAGGGGGCAGGGACACGAGCAGTACTTC.

The CDR3 loop reads CASRLAEFGEETQYF. Written as DNA, the CDR3 is TGTGCAAGTCGCTTAGCGGAATTCGGGGAAGAGACCCAGTACTTC. The chain employs TRBV12-2 and TRBJ2-5; no DNA check was done on the table's D call, TRBD2. TRBV12-2 is a listed pseudogene. The CDR3 is 15 amino acids.

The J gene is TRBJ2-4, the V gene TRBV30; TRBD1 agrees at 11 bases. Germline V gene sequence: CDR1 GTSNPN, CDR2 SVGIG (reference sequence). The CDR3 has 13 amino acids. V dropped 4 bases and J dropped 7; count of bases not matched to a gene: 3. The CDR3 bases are TGTGCCTGGACGGACAGGGGGCCGAACATTCAGTACTTC. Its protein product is CAWTDRGPNIQYF.

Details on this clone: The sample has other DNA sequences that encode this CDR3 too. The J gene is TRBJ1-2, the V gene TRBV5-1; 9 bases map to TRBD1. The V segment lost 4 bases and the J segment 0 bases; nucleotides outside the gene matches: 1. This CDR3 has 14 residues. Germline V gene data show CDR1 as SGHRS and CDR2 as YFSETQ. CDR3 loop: CASSRDRANYGYTF. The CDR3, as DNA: TGCGCCAGCAGCCGGGACAGGGCTAACTATGGCTACACCTTC.

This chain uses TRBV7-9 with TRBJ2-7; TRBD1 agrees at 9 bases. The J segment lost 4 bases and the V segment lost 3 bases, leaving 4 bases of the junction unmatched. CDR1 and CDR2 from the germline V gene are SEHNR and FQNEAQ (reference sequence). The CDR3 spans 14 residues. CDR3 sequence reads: CASSLDRGPYEQYF. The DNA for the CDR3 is TGTGCCAGCAGCTTGGACAGGGGCCCTTACGAGCAGTACTTC. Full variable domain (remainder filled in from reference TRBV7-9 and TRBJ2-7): DTGVSQNPRHKITKRGQNVTFRCDPISEHNRLYWYRQTLGQGPEFLTYFQNEAQLEKSRLLSDRFSAERPKGSFSTLEIQRTEQGDSAMYLCASSLDRGPYEQYFGPGTRLTVT.

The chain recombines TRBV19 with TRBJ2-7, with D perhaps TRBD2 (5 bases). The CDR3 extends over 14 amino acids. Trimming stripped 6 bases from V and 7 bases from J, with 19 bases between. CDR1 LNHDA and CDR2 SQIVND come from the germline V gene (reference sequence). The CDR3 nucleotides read TGTGCCAGTAGCCACCGGACTGAAGCTGGGGAGCAGTACTTC. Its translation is CASSHRTEAGEQYF.

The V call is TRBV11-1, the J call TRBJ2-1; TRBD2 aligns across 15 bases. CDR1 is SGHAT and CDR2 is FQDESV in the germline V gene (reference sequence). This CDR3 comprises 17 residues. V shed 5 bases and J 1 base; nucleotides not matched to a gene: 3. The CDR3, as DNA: TGTGCCAGCAGCGACGGACTAGCGGGAGGGTCCTACAATGAGCAGTTCTTC. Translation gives CASSDGLAGGSYNEQFF.